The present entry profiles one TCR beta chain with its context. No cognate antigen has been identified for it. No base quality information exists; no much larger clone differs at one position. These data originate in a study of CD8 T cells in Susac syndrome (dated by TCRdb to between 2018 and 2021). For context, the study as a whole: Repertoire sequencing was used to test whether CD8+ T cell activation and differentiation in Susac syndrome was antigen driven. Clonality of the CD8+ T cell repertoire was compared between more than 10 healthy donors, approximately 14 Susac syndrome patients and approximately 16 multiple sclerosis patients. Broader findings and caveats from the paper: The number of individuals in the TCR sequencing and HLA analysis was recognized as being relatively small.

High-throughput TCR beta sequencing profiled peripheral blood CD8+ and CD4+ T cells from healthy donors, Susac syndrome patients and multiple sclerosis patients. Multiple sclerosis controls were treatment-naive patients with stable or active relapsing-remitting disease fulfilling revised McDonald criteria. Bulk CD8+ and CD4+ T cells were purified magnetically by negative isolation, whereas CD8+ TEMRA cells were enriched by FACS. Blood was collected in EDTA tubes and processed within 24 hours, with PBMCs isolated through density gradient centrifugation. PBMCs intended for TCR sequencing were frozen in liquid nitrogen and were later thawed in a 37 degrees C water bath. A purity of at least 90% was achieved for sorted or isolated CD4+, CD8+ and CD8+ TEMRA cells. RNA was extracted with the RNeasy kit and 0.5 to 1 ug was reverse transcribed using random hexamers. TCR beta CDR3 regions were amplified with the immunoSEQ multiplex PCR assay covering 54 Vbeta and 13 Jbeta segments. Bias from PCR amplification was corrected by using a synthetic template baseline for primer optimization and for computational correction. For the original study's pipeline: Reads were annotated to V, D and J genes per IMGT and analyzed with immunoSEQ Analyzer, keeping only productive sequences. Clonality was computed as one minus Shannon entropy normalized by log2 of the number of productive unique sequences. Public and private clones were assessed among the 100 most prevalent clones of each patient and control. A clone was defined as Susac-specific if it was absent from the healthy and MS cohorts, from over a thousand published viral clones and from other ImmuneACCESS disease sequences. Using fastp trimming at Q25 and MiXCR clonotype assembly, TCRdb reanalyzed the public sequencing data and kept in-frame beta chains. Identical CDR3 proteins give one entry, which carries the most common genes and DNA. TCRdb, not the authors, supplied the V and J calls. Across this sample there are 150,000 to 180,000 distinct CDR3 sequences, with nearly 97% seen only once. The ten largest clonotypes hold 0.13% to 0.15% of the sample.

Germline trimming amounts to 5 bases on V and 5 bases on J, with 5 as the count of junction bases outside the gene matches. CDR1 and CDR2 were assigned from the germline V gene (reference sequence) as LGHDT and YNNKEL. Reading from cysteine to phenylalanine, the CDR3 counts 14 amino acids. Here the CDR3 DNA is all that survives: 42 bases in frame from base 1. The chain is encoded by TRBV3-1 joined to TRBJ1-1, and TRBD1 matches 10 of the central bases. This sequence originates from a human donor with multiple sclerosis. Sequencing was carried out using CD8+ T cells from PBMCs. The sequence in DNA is TGTGCCAGCAGCTCGGACAGGGGGGGGACTGAAGCTTTCTTT. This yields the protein CASSSDRGGTEAFF.